This T cell receptor (beta chain) was sequenced for a study of shared clonotypes between healthy human individuals. V was pared by 4 bases and J by 1 base, with 9 bases of the junction left unmatched. Germline V gene data show CDR1 as SGHNT and CDR2 as YYREEE (reference sequence). CDR3 length: 18 amino acids. Assay used: immunoSEQ multiplex PCR; TCRdb lists only in-frame clones, some missing. The sample yields millions of clones, just over 90% seen once. This chain joins TRBV5-4 and TRBJ2-5; TRBD2 matches at 14 bases. Sequencing was performed on naive CD4+ T cells sorted from blood. Subset denoted: CD45RA+ positively selected. This receptor was identified in a man aged 18 to 29 in good health. For the CDR3, the DNA is TGTGCCAGCAGCCCGGGGGGACTAGCGGGAGCGAGCCAAGAGACCCAGTACTTC. This sequence encodes CASSPGGLAGASQETQYF.